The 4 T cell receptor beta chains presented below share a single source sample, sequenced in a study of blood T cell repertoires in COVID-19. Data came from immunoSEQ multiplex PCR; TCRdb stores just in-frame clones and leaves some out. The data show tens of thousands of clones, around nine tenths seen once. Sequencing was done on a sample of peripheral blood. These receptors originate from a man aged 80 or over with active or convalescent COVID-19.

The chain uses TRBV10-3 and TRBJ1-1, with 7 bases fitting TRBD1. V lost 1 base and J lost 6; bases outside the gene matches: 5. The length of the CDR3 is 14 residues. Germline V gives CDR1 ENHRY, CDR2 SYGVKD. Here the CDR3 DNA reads TGTGCCATCAGTGAGTTGACAGGGTTGGCTGAAGCTTTCTTT. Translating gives CAISELTGLAEAFF.

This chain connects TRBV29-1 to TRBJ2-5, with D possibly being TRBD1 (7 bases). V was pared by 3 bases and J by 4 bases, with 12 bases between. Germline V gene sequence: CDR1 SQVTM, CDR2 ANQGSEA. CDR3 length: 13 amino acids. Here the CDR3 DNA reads TGCAGCGTTGAGGCCAGGGGGGTAGAGACCCAGTACTTC. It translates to CSVEARGVETQYF.

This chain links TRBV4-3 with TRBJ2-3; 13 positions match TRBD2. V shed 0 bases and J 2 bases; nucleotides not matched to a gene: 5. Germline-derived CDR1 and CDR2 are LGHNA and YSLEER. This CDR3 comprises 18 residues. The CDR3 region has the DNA TGCGCCAGCAGCCAAGATTTACTAGCGGGGGGGTTCACAGATACGCAGTATTTT. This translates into CASSQDLLAGGFTDTQYF.

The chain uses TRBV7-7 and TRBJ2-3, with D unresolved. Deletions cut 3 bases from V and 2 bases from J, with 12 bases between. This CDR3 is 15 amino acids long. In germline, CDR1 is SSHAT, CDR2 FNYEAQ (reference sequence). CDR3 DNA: TGTGCCAGCAGCTTGGATAGCAGTAACACAGATACGCAGTATTTT. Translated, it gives CASSLDSSNTDTQYF.